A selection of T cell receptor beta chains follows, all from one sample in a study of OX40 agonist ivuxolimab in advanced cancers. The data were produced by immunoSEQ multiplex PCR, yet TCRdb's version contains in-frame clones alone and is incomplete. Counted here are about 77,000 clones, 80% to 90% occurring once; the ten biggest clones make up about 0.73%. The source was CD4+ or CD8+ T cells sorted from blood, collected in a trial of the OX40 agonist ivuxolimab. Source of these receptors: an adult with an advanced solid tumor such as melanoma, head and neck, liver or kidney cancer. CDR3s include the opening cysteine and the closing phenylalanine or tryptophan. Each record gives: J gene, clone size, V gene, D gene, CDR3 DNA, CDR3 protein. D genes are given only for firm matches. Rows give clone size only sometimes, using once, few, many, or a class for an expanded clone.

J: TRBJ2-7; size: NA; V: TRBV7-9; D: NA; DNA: TGTGCCAGCAGCCCCCGGTACGAGCAGTACTTC; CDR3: CASSPRYEQYF
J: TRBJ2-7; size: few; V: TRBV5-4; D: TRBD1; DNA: TGTGCCAGCAGCTCCCCTCCGGGACAGGGGGCGTTCGAGCAGTACTTC; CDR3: CASSSPPGQGAFEQYF
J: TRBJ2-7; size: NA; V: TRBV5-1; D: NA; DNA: TGCGCCAGCAGCTTTGCGGGGACCGAGCAGTACTTC; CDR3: CASSFAGTEQYF
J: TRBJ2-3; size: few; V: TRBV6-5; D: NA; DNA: TGTGCCAGCAGTTCCCTGGGGGCACGGGATACGCAGTATTTT; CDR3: CASSSLGARDTQYF
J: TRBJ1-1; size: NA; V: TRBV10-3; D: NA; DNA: TGTGCCATCAGCCCAGGGACGAACACTGAAGCTTTCTTT; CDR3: CAISPGTNTEAFF
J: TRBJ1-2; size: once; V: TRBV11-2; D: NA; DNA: TGTGCCAGCAGCCACCCCAGGGTAGAGGACTATGGCTACACCTTC; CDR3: CASSHPRVEDYGYTF
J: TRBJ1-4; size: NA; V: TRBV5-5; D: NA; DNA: TGTGCCAGCAGCTCTACGGACGGCCGGGGAGAAAAACTGTTTTTT; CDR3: CASSSTDGRGEKLFF
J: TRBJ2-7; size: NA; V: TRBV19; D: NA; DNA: TGTGCCAGTAGAAGCCGGGGCCCGGCGGGCTACGAGCAGTACTTC; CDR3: CASRSRGPAGYEQYF
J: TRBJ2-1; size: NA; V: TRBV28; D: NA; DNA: TGTGCCAGCAACGGACAAATCCTCTACAATGAGCAGTTCTTC; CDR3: CASNGQILYNEQFF
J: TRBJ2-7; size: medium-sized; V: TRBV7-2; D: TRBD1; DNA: TGTGCCAGCAGCTTACGGACAGGGAGTTCCTACGAGCAGTACTTC; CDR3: CASSLRTGSSYEQYF
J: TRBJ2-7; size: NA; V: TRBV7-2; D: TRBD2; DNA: TGTGCCAGCAGCCTCCGCCCCCCCCAAGGGCTAGCGGGATCCTACGAGCAGTACTTC; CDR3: CASSLRPPQGLAGSYEQYF
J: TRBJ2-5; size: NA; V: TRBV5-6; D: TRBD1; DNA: TGTGCCAGCAGCTGGGGCGCAGGGGGCGGAGAGACCCAGTACTTC; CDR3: CASSWGAGGGETQYF
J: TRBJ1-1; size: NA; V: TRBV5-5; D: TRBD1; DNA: TGTGCCAGCAGCTTGGGTGGGACAGGGGCGACTGAAGCTTTCTTT; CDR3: CASSLGGTGATEAFF
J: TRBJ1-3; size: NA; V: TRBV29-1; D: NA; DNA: TGCAGCGTTGACGGGGGGCTCGGAAACACCATATATTTT; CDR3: CSVDGGLGNTIYF
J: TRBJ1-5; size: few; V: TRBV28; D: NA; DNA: TGTGCCAGCAGTTCTTCCCTAGGGCCCCAGCATTTT; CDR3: CASSSSLGPQHF
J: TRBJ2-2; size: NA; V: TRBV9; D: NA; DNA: TGTGCCAGCAGCCCGCCCCTCCAGGGTTTGGGGACCGGGGAGCTGTTTTTT; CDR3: CASSPPLQGLGTGELFF
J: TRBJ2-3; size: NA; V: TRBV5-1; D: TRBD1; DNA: TGCGCCAGCAGCTTAACAGGGGGCTTAGCAGATACGCAGTATTTT; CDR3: CASSLTGGLADTQYF
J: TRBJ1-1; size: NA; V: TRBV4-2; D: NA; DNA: TGTGCCAGCAGCCAAGATCGCCAGCTACCCACTGAAGCTTTCTTT; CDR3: CASSQDRQLPTEAFF
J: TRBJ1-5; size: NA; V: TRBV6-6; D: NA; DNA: TGTGCCACCAAACAGCGAGATAGCAATCAGCCCCAGCATTTT; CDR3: CATKQRDSNQPQHF
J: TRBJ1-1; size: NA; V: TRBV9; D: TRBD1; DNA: TGTGCCAGCAGCGTGAGGGGACAGGGAACCACTGAAGCTTTCTTT; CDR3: CASSVRGQGTTEAFF
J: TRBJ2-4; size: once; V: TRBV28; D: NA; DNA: TGTGCCAGCAGCCTGCGAGGGCTTGACATTCAGTACTTC; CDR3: CASSLRGLDIQYF
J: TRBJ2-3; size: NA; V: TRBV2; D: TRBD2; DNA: TGTGCCAGCAGTGATTCTAGCGGGGGGGGCACAGATACGCAGTATTTT; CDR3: CASSDSSGGGTDTQYF
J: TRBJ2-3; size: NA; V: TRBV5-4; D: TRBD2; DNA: TGTGCCAGCAGCTTGAATGCGGGAGGGCCCGGAGATACGCAGTATTTT; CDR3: CASSLNAGGPGDTQYF
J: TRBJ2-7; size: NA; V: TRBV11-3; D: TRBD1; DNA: TGTGCCAGCAGCTTAGATGGCGGACAGGGATCGTTCGAGCAGTACTTC; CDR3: CASSLDGGQGSFEQYF
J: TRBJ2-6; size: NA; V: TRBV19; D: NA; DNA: TGTGCCAGTAGTAGCCGGGCGGGGACTGGGGCCAACGTCCTGACTTTC; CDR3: CASSSRAGTGANVLTF
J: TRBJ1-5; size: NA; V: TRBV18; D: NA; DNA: TGTGCCAGCTCACCACCTACTAACGACGGTCAGCCCCAGCATTTT; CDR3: CASSPPTNDGQPQHF
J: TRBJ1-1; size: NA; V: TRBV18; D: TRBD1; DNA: TGTGCCAGCTCACCAGGACAGGGGGCCTTGGGCTCTGAAGCTTTCTTT; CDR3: CASSPGQGALGSEAFF
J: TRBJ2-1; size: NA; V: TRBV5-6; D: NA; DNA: TGTGCCAGCAAGGCGCTAGCGCATGAGCAGTTCTTC; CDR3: CASKALAHEQFF
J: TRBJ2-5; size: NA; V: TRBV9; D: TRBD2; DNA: TGTGCCAGCAGCGTCAATAGCGGGAGCGGAGAGACCCAGTACTTC; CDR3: CASSVNSGSGETQYF
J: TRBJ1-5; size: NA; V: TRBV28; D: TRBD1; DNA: TGTGCCAGCAGTCCCCAGGACAGGGGAAGAGACCAGCCCCAGCATTTT; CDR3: CASSPQDRGRDQPQHF
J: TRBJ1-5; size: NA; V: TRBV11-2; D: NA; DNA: TGTGCCAGCAGCCAACCAAATCAGCCCCAGCATTTT; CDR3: CASSQPNQPQHF
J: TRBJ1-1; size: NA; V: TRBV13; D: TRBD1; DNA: TGTGCCAGCGGAAGGACAGGGGGTACAATGAACACTGAAGCTTTCTTT; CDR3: CASGRTGGTMNTEAFF
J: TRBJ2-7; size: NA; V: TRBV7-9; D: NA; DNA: TGTGCCAGCAGCTTAGGACAGGTGATTGACGAGCAGTACTTC; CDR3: CASSLGQVIDEQYF
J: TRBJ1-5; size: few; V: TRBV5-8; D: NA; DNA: TGTGCCAGCAGCTTGGACACAGGGTGGCAGCATTTT; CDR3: CASSLDTGWQHF
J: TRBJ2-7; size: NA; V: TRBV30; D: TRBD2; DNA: TGTGCCTGGAGCGGCGGGGGTAGGCGGGCCTACGAGCAGTACTTC; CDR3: CAWSGGGRRAYEQYF
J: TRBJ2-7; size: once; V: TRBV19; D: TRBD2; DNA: TGTGCCAGTAGTATATCGGGGAGGGGTACCTACGAGCAGTACTTC; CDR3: CASSISGRGTYEQYF
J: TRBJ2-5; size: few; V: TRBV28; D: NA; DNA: TGTGCCAGCAGGGGAGGGACAATAATCCAAGAGACCCAGTACTTC; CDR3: CASRGGTIIQETQYF
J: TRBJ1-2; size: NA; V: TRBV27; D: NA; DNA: TGTGCCAGCACCAGGAGTAGGGCGGAAGGTGGCTACACCTTC; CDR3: CASTRSRAEGGYTF
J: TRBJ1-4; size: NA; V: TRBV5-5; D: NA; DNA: TGTGCCAGCAGCTTGGAGGGGGTTCGGGAAAAACTGTTTTTT; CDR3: CASSLEGVREKLFF
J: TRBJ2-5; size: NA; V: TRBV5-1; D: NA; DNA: TGCGCCAGCAGCTTACGGACAGAAGGGACCCAGTACTTC; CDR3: CASSLRTEGTQYF
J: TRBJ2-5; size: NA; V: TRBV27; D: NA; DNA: TGTGCCAGCAGTCCGGGACTGCACGGGACCCAGTACTTC; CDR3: CASSPGLHGTQYF
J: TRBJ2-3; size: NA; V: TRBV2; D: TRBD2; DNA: TGTGCCAGCAGTGGGGGACTAGCGGGGGCGATCACAGATACGCAGTATTTT; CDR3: CASSGGLAGAITDTQYF
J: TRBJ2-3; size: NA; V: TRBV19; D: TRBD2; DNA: TGTGCCAGTGGGGGAGGGAGCAGCGGGGGACATACGCAGTATTTT; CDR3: CASGGGSSGGHTQYF
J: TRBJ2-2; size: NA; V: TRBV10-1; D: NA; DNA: TGCGCCACACAGGGAGCAACGAACACCGGGGAGCTGTTTTTT; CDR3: CATQGATNTGELFF
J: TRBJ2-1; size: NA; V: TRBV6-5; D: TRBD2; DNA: TGTGCCAGCGCGGGGGGGCCGGGGTACAATGAGCAGTTCTTC; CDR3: CASAGGPGYNEQFF